One TCR beta chain is described in this entry. Its specificity is not known. This sample stems from a study of T-cell memory formation after mild COVID-19. Trimming removed 1 base at V and 4 bases at J, with 19 bases between. The CDR3 consists of 17 residues. CDR1 LGHNA and CDR2 YSLEER come from the germline V gene. Points from the study as a whole: A second wave expanding day 15 to 37 was CD4+-biased; contracting clones were balanced.

TCRdb passed the 5' RACE reads through MiXCR, listing each CDR3 protein once. The sample yields 300,000 to 350,000 distinct CDR3 sequences, about an eighth seen once. The source is a man in his late teens or twenties who had mild COVID-19 (a few samples of this study predate the infection). Cell type and time point are not known. This sequence joins TRBV4-3 and TRBJ1-1; D is possibly TRBD1 (5 bases). Sequenced sample: PBMCs or a T cell subset sorted from them (not recorded which). CDR3 DNA: TGCGCCAGCAGCCAAGGCGGGGGTTCTTGGGGTGGCACTGAAGCTTTCTTT. It encodes CASSQGGGSWGGTEAFF.